The TCR beta chain described here comes from a study of blood T cell repertoires in COVID-19 (dated by TCRdb to about 2020). Describing the broader study: The collaborator samples originated in the United States, Italy and Spain and spanned the acute and convalescent phases of COVID-19. The material from the prospective study consisted of cDNA or gDNA derived from T cells, B-cell-depleted T cells, or PBMCs. The dataset comprised deeply sampled blood TCRbeta repertoires from subjects exposed to, actively infected with, or recovered from COVID-19. The repertoires were released in a freely available public database intended as a resource for research on the immune response to SARS-CoV-2. The samples were drawn from the first 160 participants of the ongoing ImmuneRACE study and from 1,254 subjects provided by 6 global collaborators. Sample metadata almost always included a de-identified subject ID, COVID-19 status, age in years and sex. HLA class I and class II types, where available, came from metadata supplied by the sample provider rather than from assay-based typing. Overall study outcomes, separate from this receptor: Clinical and demographic metadata were provided uncurated, with the amount varying by source and participant.

Trimmed from V: 7 bases; trimmed from J: 6 bases; junction bases lacking a gene match: 5. CDR1 and CDR2 were assigned from the germline V gene as KGHDR and SFDVKD. Including cysteine and phenylalanine, the CDR3 has 13 amino acids. Only the CDR3 region is kept as DNA, spanning 39 bases read in frame from base 1. The immunoSEQ Assay, a bias-controlled multiplex PCR, was used to amplify TCRbeta CDR3 regions from genomic DNA. The published analysis was carried out like this. Nucleated cell counts per sample were estimated from amplification of reference gene primers within the assay. To quantify the absolute abundance of each unique TCRbeta CDR3 rearrangement, sequence reads were collapsed and filtered. For each sample, productive Simpson clonality was calculated as the square root of Simpson's diversity index across productive rearrangements. This is the immuneACCESS table as TCRdb keeps it, with only in-frame sequences that have V and J called. A part of the clones is gone; compared with another copy, unresolved V genes explain less than half, and the rest is unexplained. V, J and clone size derive from that table, while D and trimming were established from the DNA sequence. The sample has more than 300,000 clones on record, around 88% of them singletons. The top ten clones comprise around 1.5% of the sample.

The collaborating institutions used their own protocols to collect whole blood in K2EDTA tubes. Collaborator samples were shipped for TCRbeta analysis as frozen whole blood, isolated PBMCs, or DNA extracted from either sample type. As to this clone: There is no known antigen for this receptor. The input lacks base qualities; no much larger clone sits a single base away.

The receptor's source is a woman aged 45-65 years with acute or convalescent COVID-19. Rearrangement joined TRBV24-1 to TRBJ2-7; 10 middle bases align to TRBD1. Sequenced sample: peripheral blood. The CDR3 loop reads CATRVDRGGEQYF. The DNA sequence reads TGTGCCACCAGGGTGGACAGGGGGGGCGAGCAGTACTTC.